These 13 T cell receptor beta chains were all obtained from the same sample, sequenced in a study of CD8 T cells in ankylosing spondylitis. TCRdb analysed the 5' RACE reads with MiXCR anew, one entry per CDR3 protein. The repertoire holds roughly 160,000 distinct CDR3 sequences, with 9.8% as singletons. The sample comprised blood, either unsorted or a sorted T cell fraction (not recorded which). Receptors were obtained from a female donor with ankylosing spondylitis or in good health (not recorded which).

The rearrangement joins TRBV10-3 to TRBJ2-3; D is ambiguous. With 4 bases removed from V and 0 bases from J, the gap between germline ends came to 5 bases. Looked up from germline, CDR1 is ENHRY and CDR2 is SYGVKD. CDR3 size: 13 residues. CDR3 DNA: TGTGCCATCAGTGGTGTGAGCACAGATACGCAGTATTTT. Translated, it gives CAISGVSTDTQYF.

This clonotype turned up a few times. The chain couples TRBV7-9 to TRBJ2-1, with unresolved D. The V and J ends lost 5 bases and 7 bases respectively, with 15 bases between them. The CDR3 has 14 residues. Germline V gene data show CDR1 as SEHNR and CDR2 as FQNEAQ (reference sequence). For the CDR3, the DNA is TGTGCCAGCAGCCAGGACCCCAGTTGGAATGAGCAGTTCTTC. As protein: CASSQDPSWNEQFF.

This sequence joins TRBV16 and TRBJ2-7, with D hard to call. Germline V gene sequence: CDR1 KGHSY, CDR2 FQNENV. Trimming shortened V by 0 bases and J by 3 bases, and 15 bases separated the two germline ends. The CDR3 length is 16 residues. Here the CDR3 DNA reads TGTGCCAGCAGCCAATCGGGTCCCCAAGGATTCTACGAGCAGTACTTC. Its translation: CASSQSGPQGFYEQYF.

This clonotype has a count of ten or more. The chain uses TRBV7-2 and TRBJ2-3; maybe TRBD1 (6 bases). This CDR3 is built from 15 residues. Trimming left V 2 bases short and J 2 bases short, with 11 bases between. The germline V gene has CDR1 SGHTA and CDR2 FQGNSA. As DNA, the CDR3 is TGTGCCAGCAGCTTATTGAGGGGGACCACAGATACGCAGTATTTT. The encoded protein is CASSLLRGTTDTQYF.

The CDR3 bases are TGCGCCAGCAGCCAAGTAGGCCCTCAGAACACTGAAGCTTTCTTT. This sequence encodes CASSQVGPQNTEAFF. The chain employs TRBV4-1 and TRBJ1-1; D gene unclear. Germline V lookup: CDR1 MGHRA, CDR2 YSYEKL. Trimming cost V 1 base and J 1 base, with 10 bases left between them. The CDR3 is made up of 15 amino acids.

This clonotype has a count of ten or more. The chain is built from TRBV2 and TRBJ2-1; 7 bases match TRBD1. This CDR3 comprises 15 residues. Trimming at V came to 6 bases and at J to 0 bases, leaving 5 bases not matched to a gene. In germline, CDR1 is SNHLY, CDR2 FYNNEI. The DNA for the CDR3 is TGTGCCAGCAGGCCGGGACAGCACTCCTACAATGAGCAGTTCTTC. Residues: CASRPGQHSYNEQFF.

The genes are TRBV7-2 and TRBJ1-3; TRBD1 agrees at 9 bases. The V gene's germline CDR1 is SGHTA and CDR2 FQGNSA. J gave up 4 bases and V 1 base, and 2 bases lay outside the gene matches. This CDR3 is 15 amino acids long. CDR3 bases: TGTGCCAGCAGCTTAGGGACAGGGGACGGAAACACCATATATTTT. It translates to CASSLGTGDGNTIYF.

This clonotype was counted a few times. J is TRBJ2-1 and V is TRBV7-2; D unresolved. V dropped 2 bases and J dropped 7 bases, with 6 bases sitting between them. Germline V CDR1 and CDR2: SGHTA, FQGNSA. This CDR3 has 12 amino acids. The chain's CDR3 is CASSLKWNEQFF. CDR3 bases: TGTGCCAGCAGCTTAAAATGGAATGAGCAGTTCTTC.

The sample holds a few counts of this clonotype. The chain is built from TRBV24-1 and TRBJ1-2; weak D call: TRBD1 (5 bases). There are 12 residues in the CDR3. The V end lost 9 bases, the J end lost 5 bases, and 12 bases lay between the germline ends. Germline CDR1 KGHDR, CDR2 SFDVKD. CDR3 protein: CATSSGLYGYTF. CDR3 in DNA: TGTGCCACCTCCTCGGGACTTTATGGCTACACCTTC.

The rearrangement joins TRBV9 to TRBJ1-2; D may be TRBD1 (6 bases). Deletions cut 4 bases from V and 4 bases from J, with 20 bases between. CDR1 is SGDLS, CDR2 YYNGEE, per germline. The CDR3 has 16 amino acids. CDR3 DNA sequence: TGTGCCAGCAGCCTACGGGACATCCAGGACCTCTATGGCTACACCTTC. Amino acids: CASSLRDIQDLYGYTF.

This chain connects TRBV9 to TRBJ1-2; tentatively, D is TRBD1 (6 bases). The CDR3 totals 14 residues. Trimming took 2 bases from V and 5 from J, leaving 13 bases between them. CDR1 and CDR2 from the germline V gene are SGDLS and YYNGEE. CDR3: CASSVSGTPYGYTF. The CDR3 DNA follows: TGTGCCAGCAGCGTGTCCGGGACACCATATGGCTACACCTTC. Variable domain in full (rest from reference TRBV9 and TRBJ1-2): DSGVTQTPKHLITATGQRVTLRCSPRSGDLSVYWYQQSLDQGLQFLIQYYNGEERAKGNILERFSAQQFPDLHSELNLSSLELGDSALYFCASSVSGTPYGYTFGSGTRLTVV.

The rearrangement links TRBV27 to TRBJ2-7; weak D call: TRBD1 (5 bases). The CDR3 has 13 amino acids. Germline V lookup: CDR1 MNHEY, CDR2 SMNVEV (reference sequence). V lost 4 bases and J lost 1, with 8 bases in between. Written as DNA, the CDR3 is TGTGCCAGCAGTTCTGCAGGGTCCTACGAGCAGTACTTC. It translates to CASSSAGSYEQYF.

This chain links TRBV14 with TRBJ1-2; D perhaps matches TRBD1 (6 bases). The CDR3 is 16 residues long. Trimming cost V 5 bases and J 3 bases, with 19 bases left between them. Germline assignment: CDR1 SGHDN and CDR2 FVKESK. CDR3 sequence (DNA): TGTGCCAGCAGCACCGGGACACTCAGCCCCGACTATGGCTACACCTTC. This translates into CASSTGTLSPDYGYTF.